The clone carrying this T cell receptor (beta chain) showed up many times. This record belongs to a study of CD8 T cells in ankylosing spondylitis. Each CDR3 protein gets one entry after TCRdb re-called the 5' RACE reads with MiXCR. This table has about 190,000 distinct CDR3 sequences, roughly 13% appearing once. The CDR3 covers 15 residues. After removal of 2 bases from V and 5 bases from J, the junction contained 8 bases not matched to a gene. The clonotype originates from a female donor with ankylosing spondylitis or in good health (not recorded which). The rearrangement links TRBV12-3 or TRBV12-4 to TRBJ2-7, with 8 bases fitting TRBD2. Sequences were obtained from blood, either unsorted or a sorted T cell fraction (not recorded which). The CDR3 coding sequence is TGTGCCAGCAGTTTAACGGCGGGAGGAAATCACGAGCAGTACTTC. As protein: CASSLTAGGNHEQYF.